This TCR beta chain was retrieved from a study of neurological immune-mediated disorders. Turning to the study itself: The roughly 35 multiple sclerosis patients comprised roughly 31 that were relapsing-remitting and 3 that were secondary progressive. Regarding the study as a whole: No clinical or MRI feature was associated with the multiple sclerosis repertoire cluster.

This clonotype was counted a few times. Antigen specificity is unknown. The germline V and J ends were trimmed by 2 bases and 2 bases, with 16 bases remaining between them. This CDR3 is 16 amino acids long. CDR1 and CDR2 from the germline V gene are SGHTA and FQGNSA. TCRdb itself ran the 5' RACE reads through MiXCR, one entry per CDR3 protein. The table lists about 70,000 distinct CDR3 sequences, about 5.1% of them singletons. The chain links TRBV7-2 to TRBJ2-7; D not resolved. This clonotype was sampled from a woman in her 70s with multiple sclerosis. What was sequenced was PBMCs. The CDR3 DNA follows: TGTGCCAGCAGCTTAATGGTTAGCCCTCAAGCCTACGAGCAGTACTTC. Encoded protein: CASSLMVSPQAYEQYF.